This T cell receptor (beta chain) was sequenced in a study of T cells in women clearing cervical HPV infection. Study-level information: Cases' blood sampling followed lesion detection by median approximately 140 days (90 to 200). General study results and limits: Cases carried less TRBV6-7 than controls: 0.11% versus 0.16%.

As for this clone: Its antigen is still unknown. The CDR3 extends 3 residues past the end of the read, so its final part is completed from the germline J gene.

The trim removed 6 bases at V and 3 bases at J, leaving 4 bases unmatched. The CDR3 consists of 14 residues. The germline CDR1 and CDR2 sequences are LNHDA and SQIVND (reference sequence). Cervical HPV DNA detected by MY09/MY11 PCR, typed by dot-blot. Assay used: immunoSEQ multiplex PCR; TCRdb lists only in-frame clones, some missing. This table holds approximately 44,000 clones. The receptor was isolated from a woman aged 18 to 75 with a cervical HPV16 infection that either progressed to CIN3+ or cleared (not recorded which). The sequenced sample was blood buffy coat. The chain joins TRBV19 to TRBJ2-5, with TRBD1 matching over 10 bases. The sequenced CDR3 bases are TGTGCCAGTAGACGGACAGGGGGGGAAGAGACC. It yields the protein CASRRTGGEET. The full-length CDR3 reads as CASRRTGGEETQYF.